The rows below give T cell receptor beta chains drawn from one sample of a study of T cell changes during pregnancy in multiple sclerosis. The repertoire was sequenced with immunoSEQ multiplex PCR; TCRdb's copy has only in-frame clones and lacks some. The sample consists of about 70,000 clones, about 93% of them appearing once. The sequences come from CD4+ T cells from peripheral blood mononuclear cells, collected after pregnancy. All receptors derive from a female donor with multiple sclerosis, enrolled in a pregnancy study. The CDR3 runs from the conserved cysteine through the conserved F or W. D genes are given only for firm matches. Size tells how often a clone was seen (once, few, many) or the class of an expanded clone, and some rows leave it out.

14	TRBD1	once	TRBV10-3	TRBJ2-2	CAIPDRENTGELFF	TGTGCCATCCCGGACAGGGAAAACACCGGGGAGCTGTTTTTT
15	.	.	TRBV5-1	TRBJ2-1	CASSFGGSSYNEQFF	TGCGCCAGCAGCTTCGGAGGGAGCTCCTACAATGAGCAGTTCTTC
14	.	.	TRBV19	TRBJ1-5	CASSLADNYQPQHF	TGTGCCAGTAGTTTAGCGGACAACTATCAGCCCCAGCATTTT
12	.	once	TRBV30	TRBJ1-3	CAWGSVGNTIYF	TGTGCCTGGGGTTCGGTTGGAAACACCATATATTTT
17	TRBD2	once	TRBV7-7	TRBJ2-2	CASSLGTSGGNTGELFF	TGTGCCAGCAGCTTAGGGACTAGCGGAGGGAACACCGGGGAGCTGTTTTTT
17	TRBD2	.	TRBV7-8	TRBJ2-1	CASSLQNLAGGRNEQFF	TGTGCCAGCAGCTTACAAAATCTAGCGGGAGGACGCAATGAGCAGTTCTTC
15	.	.	TRBV30	TRBJ2-2	CAWSVGEFKTGELFF	TGTGCCTGGAGTGTTGGGGAGTTTAAGACCGGGGAGCTGTTTTTT
14	TRBD2	few	TRBV10-1	TRBJ2-1	CASSPLGRANEQFF	TGCGCCAGCAGCCCTTTAGGGAGGGCCAATGAGCAGTTCTTC
14	TRBD1	.	TRBV6-5	TRBJ1-4	CASSPRQGSEKLFF	TGTGCCAGCAGTCCCCGACAGGGTAGTGAAAAACTGTTTTTT
15	.	.	TRBV5-8	TRBJ2-1	CASSSRGSSYNEQFF	TGTGCCAGCAGCTCAAGGGGTAGCTCCTACAATGAGCAGTTCTTC
14	.	.	TRBV7-9	TRBJ1-3	CASSPGLSGNTIYF	TGTGCCAGCAGCCCCGGACTCTCTGGAAACACCATATATTTT
17	.	.	TRBV29-1	TRBJ2-1	CSVERPRRELSYNEQFF	TGCAGCGTTGAACGCCCGCGGCGGGAATTGTCCTACAATGAGCAGTTCTTC
11	.	.	TRBV6-5	TRBJ1-1	CASSQGRAAFF	TGTGCCAGCAGCCAGGGCAGGGCAGCTTTCTTT
17	TRBD1	.	TRBV15	TRBJ1-1	CATSRMTGVGRNTEAFF	TGTGCCACCAGCAGGATGACAGGGGTTGGGAGGAACACTGAAGCTTTCTTT
14	.	.	TRBV11-2	TRBJ1-1	CASSPTTGTGEAFF	TGTGCCAGCAGCCCAACCACAGGGACGGGTGAAGCTTTCTTT
14	.	.	TRBV7-6	TRBJ2-7	CASSLERASHEQYF	TGTGCCAGCAGCTTAGAGAGGGCTAGCCACGAGCAGTACTTC
17	TRBD2	.	TRBV6-1	TRBJ2-3	CASSGGRTSGAADTQYF	TGTGCCAGCAGTGGGGGCAGGACTAGCGGGGCCGCAGATACGCAGTATTTT
18	TRBD2	once	TRBV6-1	TRBJ2-1	CASSGSLAGGPLGNEQFF	TGTGCCAGCAGTGGGTCCCTAGCGGGAGGGCCCCTGGGGAATGAGCAGTTCTTC
16	.	once	TRBV4-1	TRBJ2-7	CASSPRGSGSSYEQYF	TGCGCCAGCAGCCCGCGGGGTAGCGGTTCGTCCTACGAGCAGTACTTC
12	.	.	TRBV7-6	TRBJ1-1	CASSSGGTEAFF	TGTGCCAGCAGCTCCGGGGGCACTGAAGCTTTCTTT
15	TRBD2	.	TRBV5-4	TRBJ2-2	CASSLVGGTTGELFF	TGTGCCAGCAGCTTGGTGGGAGGGACGACCGGGGAGCTGTTTTTT
13	TRBD1	.	TRBV10-3	TRBJ2-2	CAISGTGDGELFF	TGTGCCATCAGTGGGACAGGGGACGGGGAGCTGTTTTTT
15	.	.	TRBV9	TRBJ1-2	CASSHQDSPNYGYTF	TGTGCCAGCAGCCACCAGGACAGTCCTAACTATGGCTACACCTTC
12	.	.	TRBV30	TRBJ1-1	CAWDRWDTEAFF	TGTGCCTGGGACAGGTGGGACACTGAAGCTTTCTTT
15	.	.	TRBV10-3	TRBJ1-5	CAISEGEGSNQPQHF	TGTGCCATCAGTGAGGGGGAGGGGAGCAATCAGCCCCAGCATTTT
16	TRBD2	.	TRBV11-2	TRBJ2-5	CASSLGLAGAQETQYF	TGTGCCAGCAGCTTAGGGTTGGCGGGAGCTCAAGAGACCCAGTACTTC
13	TRBD1	once	TRBV15	TRBJ1-1	CATKGQGGTEAFF	TGTGCCACCAAGGGGCAGGGGGGCACTGAAGCTTTCTTT
17	TRBD1	.	TRBV5-1	TRBJ1-2	CASSKGQGSFMDYGYTF	TGCGCCAGCAGCAAAGGACAGGGTTCGTTTATGGACTATGGCTACACCTTC
14	TRBD1	.	TRBV5-1	TRBJ1-2	CASSLRGGDYGYTF	TGCGCCAGCAGCTTGCGAGGGGGCGACTATGGCTACACCTTC
17	TRBD1	.	TRBV4-2	TRBJ1-3	CASSPPDRRYSGNTIYF	TGTGCCAGCAGCCCCCCGGACAGGCGATACTCTGGAAACACCATATATTTT
15	.	.	TRBV5-4	TRBJ2-7	CASSPSTGSSYEQYF	TGTGCCAGCAGCCCCTCCACGGGGTCCTCCTACGAGCAGTACTTC
14	TRBD2	once	TRBV7-9	TRBJ2-1	CASSELAVNNEQFF	TGTGCCAGCAGCGAACTAGCGGTAAACAATGAGCAGTTCTTC
14	TRBD1	.	TRBV11-2	TRBJ1-4	CASSSHRGAQKLFF	TGTGCCAGCAGCTCACACAGGGGGGCCCAAAAACTGTTTTTT
15	.	.	TRBV5-1	TRBJ2-3	CASGYLRGSTDTQYF	TGCGCCAGCGGTTACCTTAGGGGAAGCACAGATACGCAGTATTTT
16	TRBD2	.	TRBV9	TRBJ2-1	CASSASGLAGGDEQFF	TGTGCCAGCAGCGCCAGCGGGCTAGCGGGAGGGGATGAGCAGTTCTTC
14	.	few	TRBV25-1	TRBJ1-2	CASSEPGRESGYTF	TGTGCCAGCAGTGAACCCGGGAGGGAGAGTGGCTACACCTTC
15	TRBD1	.	TRBV5-1	TRBJ1-1	CASSLGQGMNTEAFF	TGCGCCAGCAGCTTAGGACAGGGGATGAACACTGAAGCTTTCTTT
16	TRBD1	.	TRBV5-4	TRBJ2-7	CASSLGRGQGAYEQYF	TGTGCCAGCAGCTTGGGAAGGGGACAGGGGGCCTACGAGCAGTACTTC
12	.	few	TRBV19	TRBJ2-1	CASSILANEQFF	TGTGCCAGTAGTATTTTAGCAAATGAGCAGTTCTTC
16	TRBD2	once	TRBV5-1	TRBJ2-1	CASSLIPTSGYNEQFF	TGCGCCAGCAGCCTCATACCGACTAGCGGGTACAATGAGCAGTTCTTC
14	TRBD1	.	TRBV5-8	TRBJ1-2	CASRDRGRFYGYTF	TGTGCCAGCAGAGACAGGGGGCGGTTCTATGGCTACACCTTC
14	.	few	TRBV28	TRBJ1-5	CASSFDSGYQPQHF	TGTGCCAGCAGTTTTGACTCAGGGTATCAGCCCCAGCATTTT
14	TRBD1	.	TRBV2	TRBJ2-7	CASTLQGTSYEQYF	TGTGCCAGCACCTTACAGGGGACCTCCTACGAGCAGTACTTC
16	TRBD2	.	TRBV9	TRBJ2-1	CASSVGKRGVYNEQFF	TGTGCCAGCAGCGTAGGAAAGCGGGGGGTATACAATGAGCAGTTCTTC
18	TRBD2	.	TRBV7-9	TRBJ2-2	CASSLGVSSGRSTGELFF	TGTGCCAGCAGCTTAGGAGTGTCTAGCGGGAGGAGCACCGGGGAGCTGTTTTTT
12	.	.	TRBV30	TRBJ2-2	CAWKRTAGELFF	TGTGCCTGGAAACGGACAGCCGGGGAGCTGTTTTTT
16	.	.	TRBV19	TRBJ2-1	CASSIAGGPTYNEQFF	TGTGCCAGTAGTATAGCCGGGGGGCCTACCTACAATGAGCAGTTCTTC
14	TRBD1	once	TRBV5-1	TRBJ1-1	CASSGTATNTEAFF	TGCGCCAGCAGCGGGACAGCAACGAACACTGAAGCTTTCTTT